The 10 T cell receptor beta chains in this list originate from one sample, sequenced in a study of blood T cell repertoires in COVID-19. Using immunoSEQ multiplex PCR, the repertoire was profiled, and TCRdb retains in-frame clones only, with some absent. Of more than 65,000 clones in the sample, around 85% are singletons; the top ten hold 4% to 5.5%. The sequenced sample consisted of peripheral blood. The source is an older man with acute or convalescent COVID-19.

This chain joins TRBV10-3 and TRBJ2-1, with 9 positions matching TRBD2. The trim removed 7 bases at V and 2 bases at J, leaving 9 bases unmatched. The V gene's germline CDR1 is ENHRY and CDR2 SYGVKD. This CDR3 is 16 amino acids long. In DNA form, the CDR3 reads TGTGCCATCAAGGCGTTAGCGGGAGTTGCCTACAATGAGCAGTTCTTC. Translated, it gives CAIKALAGVAYNEQFF.

This clone has just one count. This chain uses TRBV19 with TRBJ2-1, with a tentative D call TRBD1 (6 bases). Trimming left V 0 bases short and J 4 bases short, with 10 bases between. CDR3 length: 15 residues. Germline CDR1 is LNHDA and CDR2 is SQIVND (reference sequence). The DNA of the CDR3 is TGTGCCAGTAGTATAGACAGGGGTCTTTACAATGAGCAGTTCTTC. The encoded protein is CASSIDRGLYNEQFF.

This rearrangement joins TRBV7-9 to TRBJ2-7; a possible D gene is TRBD2 (6 bases). The V end was cut by 3 bases, the J end by 3 bases, with 12 bases between. Germline CDR1 and CDR2: SEHNR and FQNEAQ (reference sequence). The CDR3 is made up of 14 amino acids. Written as DNA, the CDR3 is TGTGCCAGCAGCTTTTCCGGGGGAAACTACGAGCAGTACTTC. This encodes CASSFSGGNYEQYF.

This rearrangement joins TRBV19 to TRBJ2-2, with 7 bases that match TRBD1. The V segment lost 3 bases and the J segment 2 bases; nucleotides outside the gene matches: 9. Germline assignment: CDR1 LNHDA and CDR2 SQIVND (reference sequence). The CDR3 loop spans 17 amino acids. The CDR3 DNA follows: TGTGCCAGTAGTATTACTTTTGGGACAGATAACACCGGGGAGCTGTTTTTT. Its protein is CASSITFGTDNTGELFF.

The V gene is TRBV2, the J gene TRBJ2-5, with TRBD2 matching over 12 bases. The CDR3 spans 15 residues. The V and J ends lost 6 bases and 5 bases, in that order; junction bases with no gene match: 7. Germline V gives CDR1 SNHLY, CDR2 FYNNEI. DNA of the CDR3: TGTGCCAGCAGACTGACTAGCGGGGGCACGGAGACCCAGTACTTC. This translates into CASRLTSGGTETQYF.

The chain uses TRBV7-2 and TRBJ2-3; no clear D. Germline V CDR1 and CDR2: SGHTA, FQGNSA. V lost 1 base to trimming and J lost 2 bases, with 10 bases between them. The CDR3 sequence is 15 residues long. The CDR3 spells CASSLGDFPTDTQYF. For the CDR3, the DNA is TGTGCCAGCAGCTTAGGAGACTTCCCCACAGATACGCAGTATTTT.

The chain's CDR3 is CASSPTYTYEQYF. The CDR3 DNA reads TGTGCCAGTAGCCCGACTTATACCTACGAGCAGTACTTC. The chain joins TRBV19 to TRBJ2-7; unclear D gene. This CDR3 region has 13 residues. Germline V CDR1 and CDR2: LNHDA, SQIVND (reference sequence). Trimming took 6 bases from V and 2 from J, leaving 11 bases between them.

The chain carries TRBV5-4 and TRBJ2-3; 12 bases are shared with TRBD2. This CDR3 is built from 15 residues. The trim removed 3 bases at V and 5 bases at J, leaving 4 bases unmatched. Per the germline V gene, CDR1 is SGHNT and CDR2 is YYREEE (reference sequence). This CDR3 is CASSSSGGAEDTQYF. In nucleotides, the CDR3 is TGTGCCAGCAGCTCTAGCGGGGGGGCAGAAGATACGCAGTATTTT.

The chain links TRBV5-1 to TRBJ2-7, with 9 bases fitting TRBD2. The CDR3 has 14 residues. Germline V gene sequence: CDR1 SGHRS, CDR2 YFSETQ. V gave up 4 bases and J gave up 1 base; unmatched junction bases: 3. The CDR3 DNA follows: TGCGCCAGCAGCGAAGCGGGAGGATCCTACGAGCAGTACTTC. This codes for CASSEAGGSYEQYF.

This chain links TRBV2 with TRBJ1-5; 10 positions match TRBD1. The CDR3 runs to 16 residues. Trimming removed 6 bases from V and 4 bases from J; junction bases left unmatched: 9. CDR1 is SNHLY, CDR2 FYNNEI, per germline. Written as DNA, the CDR3 is TGTGCCAGCAGGGAATTCGGACAGGGGGGAAATCAGCCCCAGCATTTT. Its protein is CASREFGQGGNQPQHF. The full variable domain, completed using reference TRBV2 and TRBJ1-5, is EPEVTQTPSHQVTQMGQEVILRCVPISNHLYFYWYRQILGQKVEFLVSFYNNEISEKSEIFDDQFSVERPDGSNFTLKIRSTKLEDSAMYFCASREFGQGGNQPQHFGDGTRLSIL.